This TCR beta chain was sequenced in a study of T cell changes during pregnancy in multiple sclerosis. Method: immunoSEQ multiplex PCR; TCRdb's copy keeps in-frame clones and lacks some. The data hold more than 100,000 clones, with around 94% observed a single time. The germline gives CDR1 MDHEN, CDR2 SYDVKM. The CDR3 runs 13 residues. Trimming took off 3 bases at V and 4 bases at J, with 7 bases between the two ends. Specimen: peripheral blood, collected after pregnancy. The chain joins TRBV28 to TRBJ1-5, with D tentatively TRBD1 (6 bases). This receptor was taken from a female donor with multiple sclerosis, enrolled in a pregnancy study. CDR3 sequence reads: CASSLQGNQPQHF. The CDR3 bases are TGTGCCAGCAGTTTGCAGGGGAATCAGCCCCAGCATTTT.